A single sample gave rise to the 26 T cell receptor beta chains below, sequenced in a study of blood T cell repertoires in COVID-19. This table comes from immunoSEQ multiplex PCR, and its TCRdb copy is limited to in-frame clones, with some not included. The data hold roughly 250,000 clones, with around 90% observed a single time. Sequences were obtained from peripheral blood. These receptors all come from a man in his sixties who had recovered from COVID-19.

This clone came up once. V is TRBV12-2 and J is TRBJ1-3. TRBV12-2 is a documented pseudogene. CDR3 length equals 16 residues. Here the CDR3 reads CASRLAHGGTQNTIYF. The DNA for the CDR3 is TGTGCAAGTCGCTTAGCGCATGGAGGGACCCAAAACACCATATATTTT.

The chain uses TRBV18 and TRBJ1-5, with 10 nucleotides matching TRBD1. The germline gives CDR1 KGHSH, CDR2 LQKENI. The CDR3 loop spans 15 amino acids. The J segment lost 7 bases and the V segment lost 3 bases, leaving 6 bases of the junction unmatched. This CDR3 is CASSPTGTGEQPQHF. In DNA form, the CDR3 reads TGTGCCAGCTCACCGACCGGGACAGGGGAACAGCCCCAGCATTTT.

The chain is built from TRBV5-1 and TRBJ1-4, with D possibly TRBD1 on 5 matching bases. V lost 2 bases and J lost 7, with 12 bases in between. CDR1 and CDR2 (germline): SGHRS, YFSETQ. The CDR3 covers 14 residues. CDR3 in amino acids: CASSFKGVGEKLFF. The CDR3 region has the DNA TGCGCCAGCAGCTTTAAAGGGGTTGGTGAAAAACTGTTTTTT.

The chain couples TRBV28 to TRBJ2-5; 11 bases are shared with TRBD2. In germline, CDR1 is MDHEN, CDR2 SYDVKM. Losses at the gene ends were 3 bases for V and 5 bases for J; bases not matched to a gene: 14. CDR3 length equals 18 residues. CDR3: CASSFPPTLAGGRETQYF. The CDR3 nucleotides read TGTGCCAGCAGTTTTCCTCCTACCCTAGCGGGGGGTCGCGAGACCCAGTACTTC.

Comment on this clone: The same CDR3 also results from other DNA sequences found in this sample. The rearrangement joins TRBV28 to TRBJ1-2, with 7 bases identical to TRBD1. V shed 3 bases and J 4 bases; nucleotides not matched to a gene: 2. This CDR3 has 13 residues. Germline CDR1 is MDHEN and CDR2 is SYDVKM. The CDR3 nucleotides are TGTGCCAGCAGTTTGCGGGACAGCTATGGCTACACCTTC. Amino acids: CASSLRDSYGYTF.

A few counts support this clone. The chain couples TRBV5-1 to TRBJ1-2; 9 nucleotides align to TRBD1. Germline CDR1 SGHRS, CDR2 YFSETQ. CDR3 length: 15 residues. Trimming removed 4 bases from V and 3 bases from J; junction bases left unmatched: 7. CDR3 amino acids: CASSVSGTGYYGYTF. Written as DNA, the CDR3 is TGCGCCAGCAGCGTCTCCGGGACAGGGTACTATGGCTACACCTTC.

The chain joins TRBV6-5 to TRBJ2-1; 7 nucleotides line up with TRBD2. The CDR3 loop spans 14 amino acids. Per germline, CDR1 MNHEY and CDR2 SVGAGI. V was pared by 7 bases and J by 2 bases, with 5 bases of the junction left unmatched. CDR3 sequence: CASKSGVTYNEQFF. In nucleotides, the CDR3 is TGTGCCAGCAAAAGCGGGGTTACCTACAATGAGCAGTTCTTC.

The chain joins TRBV24-1 to TRBJ2-1, with TRBD1 as a possible D gene (6 bases). This CDR3 has 14 amino acids. CDR1 and CDR2 from the germline V gene are KGHDR and SFDVKD. The V gene lost 4 bases and the J gene lost 14 bases, with 20 bases spanning the gap. In nucleotides, the CDR3 is TGTGCCACCAGTGACTCGCCCAACAGGGCCGGGGAGTTCTTC. This sequence encodes CATSDSPNRAGEFF.

A word on this clone: The junction departs from germline at one end; a sequencing error may be responsible. The rearrangement joins TRBV5-1 to TRBJ2-7; 8 bases are a match to TRBD1. CDR1 and CDR2 from the germline V gene are SGHRS and YFSETQ. The CDR3 length is 15 residues. CDR3 residues: CASSLGRRGPYEQYF. DNA for the CDR3: TGCGCCAGCAGTTTGGGGCGCAGGGGGCCCTACGAGCAGTACTTC.

The table lists this clone with a few counts. The chain has TRBV9 and TRBJ1-6, with D possibly TRBD1 on 5 matching bases. This CDR3 spans 15 amino acids. V shed 2 bases and J shed 5 bases, with 11 bases lying between them. CDR1 SGDLS and CDR2 YYNGEE come from the germline V gene. Here the CDR3 DNA reads TGTGCCAGCAGCGTCACTACAGGCGATAATTCACCCCTCCACTTT. This encodes CASSVTTGDNSPLHF.

This clone has a single count. The chain joins TRBV5-1 to TRBJ1-1, with D possibly being TRBD1 (6 bases). The germline V gene encodes CDR1 SGHRS and CDR2 YFSETQ. The CDR3 extends over 17 amino acids. Trimming shortened V by 3 bases and J by 0 bases, and 18 bases separated the two germline ends. Written as DNA, the CDR3 is TGCGCCAGCAGCTCAGGTACAGGGAACCTCATGAACACTGAAGCTTTCTTT. As protein: CASSSGTGNLMNTEAFF.

V is TRBV10-3 and J is TRBJ1-6; weak D call: TRBD1 (5 bases). Germline CDR1 is ENHRY and CDR2 is SYGVKD. V gave up 6 bases and J gave up 7 bases, with 19 bases separating them. This CDR3 spans 16 amino acids. The CDR3 loop is CAIRGGERGRNSPLHF. The CDR3 DNA sequence: TGTGCCATCAGGGGGGGTGAAAGGGGAAGAAATTCACCCCTCCACTTT.

Turning to this clone: The same CDR3 also results from other DNA sequences found in this sample. The rearrangement links TRBV5-4 to TRBJ2-7, with D perhaps TRBD2 (6 bases). The germline gives CDR1 SGHNT, CDR2 YYREEE (reference sequence). The V and J ends lost 4 bases and 2 bases respectively, with 16 bases between them. The CDR3 sequence is 15 residues long. DNA of the CDR3: TGTGCCAGCAGCCTGGGGGGAGGACGAACCTACGAGCAGTACTTC. This sequence encodes CASSLGGGRTYEQYF.

The chain uses TRBV10-3 and TRBJ1-6, with D possibly matching TRBD1 (6 bases). V shed 5 bases and J shed 1 base, with 15 bases lying between them. CDR1 and CDR2 from the germline V gene are ENHRY and SYGVKD. This CDR3 comprises 17 residues. CDR3 bases: TGTGCCATCAGTACTTCCGGGACACCGTCCTATAATTCACCCCTCCACTTT. Amino acids: CAISTSGTPSYNSPLHF.

The chain employs TRBV5-6 and TRBJ1-2; D might be TRBD1 (5 bases). The V end lost 1 base, the J end lost 0 bases, and 10 bases lay between the germline ends. Germline CDR1 SGHDT, CDR2 YYEEEE. The CDR3 extends over 15 amino acids. As DNA, the CDR3 is TGTGCCAGCAGCTTGTCCCCCAGGGCTAACTATGGCTACACCTTC. Its protein product is CASSLSPRANYGYTF. The full variable domain, completed using reference TRBV5-6 and TRBJ1-2, is DAGVTQSPTHLIKTRGQQVTLRCSPKSGHDTVSWYQQALGQGPQFIFQYYEEEERQRGNFPDRFSGHQFPNYSSELNVNALLLGDSALYLCASSLSPRANYGYTFGSGTRLTVV.

The rearrangement links TRBV10-3 to TRBJ1-2, with D maybe TRBD1 (5 bases). In germline, CDR1 is ENHRY, CDR2 SYGVKD. The CDR3 consists of 13 residues. V was cut by 5 bases and J by 4 bases, with 11 bases left in between. Written as DNA, the CDR3 is TGTGCCATCAGTACCAGGGCTTCCTATGGCTACACCTTC. Translating gives CAISTRASYGYTF.

The chain joins TRBV5-5 to TRBJ1-2; no clear D gene. V was trimmed by 5 bases and J by 2 bases, leaving 10 bases between them. The CDR3 length is 13 residues. Per germline, CDR1 SGHKS and CDR2 YYEKEE (reference sequence). CDR3 DNA: TGTGCCAGCAGTCAGGCCCAGAACTATGGCTACACCTTC. Its translation: CASSQAQNYGYTF.

The chain uses TRBV7-7 and TRBJ2-1; 9 bases match TRBD2. The CDR3 loop spans 14 amino acids. Trimming cost V 5 bases and J 10 bases; bases outside gene matches: 9. CDR1 is SSHAT and CDR2 is FNYEAQ in the germline V gene (reference sequence). The CDR3 protein is CASSLSGGIGEQFF. For the CDR3, the DNA is TGTGCCAGCAGCCTAAGCGGGGGGATAGGGGAGCAGTTCTTC.

The chain combines TRBV6-2 or TRBV6-3 with TRBJ2-2; D remains unclear. CDR1 MNHEY and CDR2 SVGEGT come from the germline V gene. This CDR3 comprises 14 residues. The ends were cut back, 3 bases at V and 6 bases at J, with 11 bases in the middle. This chain's CDR3 is CASSYSGFAGELFF. The CDR3 DNA reads TGTGCCAGCAGTTATTCCGGTTTTGCCGGGGAGCTGTTTTTT.

The rearrangement joins TRBV5-1 to TRBJ1-6; 7 nucleotides line up with TRBD1. The CDR3 has 17 amino acids. Per the germline V gene, CDR1 is SGHRS and CDR2 is YFSETQ. J was trimmed by 6 bases and V by 4 bases; bases with no gene match: 13. The CDR3 region has the DNA TGCGCCAGCAGCATACACCTGCCGGGACAGACTAATTCACCCCTCCACTTT. It encodes CASSIHLPGQTNSPLHF.

This rearrangement joins TRBV24-1 to TRBJ1-1; D is perhaps TRBD1 (6 bases). This CDR3 region has 15 residues. V shed 4 bases and J shed 13 bases, with 24 bases lying between them. Germline values: CDR1 KGHDR, CDR2 SFDVKD. Written as DNA, the CDR3 is TGTGCCACCAGTGAGGCCAGGGGTAACTTAGTTGGGGTTTTCTTT. It codes for CATSEARGNLVGVFF.

The V and J genes are TRBV5-4 and TRBJ1-6; D is unresolved. The CDR3 is made up of 15 amino acids. Germline V gives CDR1 SGHNT, CDR2 YYREEE (reference sequence). Trimming pared 2 bases from V and 10 bases from J, leaving 16 bases between. The CDR3 region has the DNA TGTGCCAGCAGCTTCGGCCCTGGGAGGAACTCACCCCTCCACTTT. Its protein is CASSFGPGRNSPLHF.

This clone was observed a few times. The chain has TRBV6-5 and TRBJ1-5; no clear D. The CDR3 is made up of 13 amino acids. V lost 8 bases and J 7 bases, leaving 15 bases between the germline ends. CDR1 and CDR2 (germline): MNHEY, SVGAGI. The chain's CDR3 is CASRLTGGQPQHF. The CDR3 DNA reads as TGTGCCAGCCGATTGACGGGTGGACAGCCCCAGCATTTT.

The V and J genes are TRBV7-2 and TRBJ1-1, with no clear D. CDR3 size: 15 residues. Trimming left V 5 bases short and J 3 bases short, with 16 bases between. CDR1 is SGHTA, CDR2 FQGNSA, per germline. CDR3 sequence: CASSPTLAGYTEAFF. CDR3 in DNA: TGTGCCAGCAGCCCTACCCTGGCCGGGTACACTGAAGCTTTCTTT.

DNA for the CDR3: TGTGCTAGTGGTCCGGGAACTAGCGCTGGGACAGATACGCAGTATTTT. As protein: CASGPGTSAGTDTQYF. The chain links TRBV12-5 to TRBJ2-3; the match to TRBD2 covers 7 bases. Germline-derived CDR1 and CDR2 are LGHNT and FRNRAP. Unmatched junction bases numbered 11, after V lost 5 bases and J lost 3 bases. CDR3 length equals 16 residues.

The chain combines TRBV6-4 with TRBJ1-4, with a weak D call TRBD1 (5 bases). CDR3 size: 16 residues. Germline CDR1 reads MRHNA; CDR2 reads SNTAGT. V shed 2 bases and J shed 7 bases, with 17 bases lying between them. The CDR3, as DNA: TGTGCCAGCAGTGACCCCACCGGGGGGGTGAGTGAAAAACTGTTTTTT. This codes for CASSDPTGGVSEKLFF.